One and the same sample provided the 26 T cell receptor beta chains below, sequenced in a study of blood T cell repertoires in COVID-19 (TCRdb year 2020). Libraries came from the immunoSEQ multiplex PCR assay. TCRdb provides this immuneACCESS table in a form limited to in-frame rearrangements. Some clones are lacking; in checked studies, under half of them reflect an unresolved V gene, and why the rest are absent is not known. For this sample there are 55,000 to 75,000 clones; approximately 81% appear just once. Clones ranked in the top ten supply 15% to 20% of the sample. Sequences were obtained from peripheral blood. Every receptor here comes from a man aged 55-75 years with COVID-19, enrolled during active disease.

The rearrangement joins TRBV5-1 to TRBJ2-5, with TRBD2 matching 15 bases. This CDR3 has 17 amino acids. The germline V gene has CDR1 SGHRS and CDR2 YFSETQ. The V and J ends lost 0 bases and 2 bases, in that order; junction bases with no gene match: 2. The CDR3, as DNA: TGCGCCAGCAGCTTGGAAGGGACTAGCGGGGGGCAAGAGACCCAGTACTTC. Translated: CASSLEGTSGGQETQYF.

The chain joins TRBV7-9 to TRBJ2-1, with D perhaps matching TRBD2 (6 bases). The CDR3 is 16 amino acids. Trimming took off 5 bases at V and 3 bases at J, with 17 bases between the two ends. Germline CDR1 reads SEHNR; CDR2 reads FQNEAQ (reference sequence). The chain's CDR3 is CASSPLRGVGYNEQFF. Written as DNA, the CDR3 is TGTGCCAGCAGCCCCCTTCGCGGGGTGGGCTACAATGAGCAGTTCTTC.

The chain recombines TRBV10-3 with TRBJ2-5, with D perhaps TRBD2 (7 bases). The CDR3 covers 14 residues. Germline assignment: CDR1 ENHRY and CDR2 SYGVKD. V lost 4 bases and J lost 9, with 18 bases in between. The CDR3 nucleotides are TGTGCCATCAGTGGTGGGGGGGCTTGGGAGGCCCAGTACTTC. Its translation is CAISGGGAWEAQYF.

The gene calls are TRBV7-3 and TRBJ2-3, with 8 bases lining up with TRBD2. This CDR3 has 17 amino acids. Trimming took 2 bases from V and 4 from J; bases not matched to a gene: 11. Per germline, CDR1 SGHTA and CDR2 FQGTGA. The CDR3 DNA is TGTGCCAGCAGCTTATTTTTGTTTGGGCGGGAGGCAGATACGCAGTATTTT. Residues: CASSLFLFGREADTQYF.

Only a few counts were recorded for this clone. The chain is built from TRBV10-1 and TRBJ2-7; TRBD2 matches 10 bases. The CDR3 covers 14 residues. Germline V gene data show CDR1 as WNHNN and CDR2 as SYGVQD (reference sequence). The trim removed 5 bases at V and 4 bases at J, leaving 5 bases unmatched. As DNA, the CDR3 is TGCGCCAGCAGTAGGACTAGCGGAGGGTACGAGCAGTACTTC. This encodes CASSRTSGGYEQYF.

This clone has more than one count but fewer than ten. The chain carries TRBV5-1 and TRBJ1-4; D is perhaps TRBD1 (5 bases). This CDR3 has 15 residues. Trimming stripped 4 bases from V and 3 bases from J, with 13 bases between. CDR1 SGHRS and CDR2 YFSETQ come from the germline V gene. The DNA of the CDR3 is TGCGCCAGCAGCCCGGGCGCAGGGCCTAATGAAAAACTGTTTTTT. This translates into CASSPGAGPNEKLFF.

The chain links TRBV19 to TRBJ2-7; D possibly corresponds to TRBD1 (6 bases). This CDR3 comprises 15 residues. V was trimmed by 3 bases and J by 1 base, leaving 13 bases between them. The germline V gene has CDR1 LNHDA and CDR2 SQIVND (reference sequence). The CDR3 loop is CASSIEVGQSYEQYF. CDR3 coding DNA: TGTGCCAGTAGTATTGAAGTAGGACAGTCCTACGAGCAGTACTTC. The variable domain in full, with the rest retrieved from reference TRBV19 and TRBJ2-7, is DGGITQSPKYLFRKEGQNVTLSCEQNLNHDAMYWYRQDPGQGLRLIYYSQIVNDFQKGDIAEGYSVSREKKESFPLTVTSAQKNPTAFYLCASSIEVGQSYEQYFGPGTRLTVT.

The chain combines TRBV5-6 with TRBJ1-3; TRBD1 aligns across 7 bases. With V trimmed by 1 base and J by 0 bases, 4 bases remained unmatched. This CDR3 is built from 16 residues. In germline, CDR1 is SGHDT, CDR2 YYEEEE. The CDR3 DNA is TGTGCCAGCAGCTTGAGGGCAGGGGGCTCTGGAAACACCATATATTTT. Protein sequence: CASSLRAGGSGNTIYF.

This clone turned up a few times. J is TRBJ1-4 and V is TRBV5-1; 8 bases match TRBD1. The CDR3 runs 15 residues. With 2 bases clipped from V and 5 bases from J, the junction kept 5 bases outside the gene matches. The germline V gene encodes CDR1 SGHRS and CDR2 YFSETQ. The CDR3 DNA reads TGCGCCAGCAGCTTAGGGGGACAGGAAAATGAAAAACTGTTTTTT. Residues: CASSLGGQENEKLFF.

The count of this clone is one. The CDR3 nucleotides are TGCGCCAGCAGTCAGTTTCACTACAGGGGGTTTGAAAAGGGAGCTTTCTTT. It yields the protein CASSQFHYRGFEKGAFF. This chain joins TRBV23-1 and TRBJ1-1, with TRBD1 identical over 8 bases. TRBV23-1 is designated an ORF whose function remains uncertain. After removal of 3 bases from V and 10 bases from J, the junction contained 19 bases not matched to a gene. CDR3 length equals 17 residues.

This chain uses TRBV24-1 with TRBJ1-2; 12 bases are a match to TRBD1. V lost 5 bases and J lost 4; bases outside the gene matches: 4. Germline CDR1 reads KGHDR; CDR2 reads SFDVKD. The CDR3 loop spans 15 amino acids. The CDR3 reads CATSAGTGGLYGYTF. CDR3 coding DNA: TGTGCCACCAGTGCAGGGACAGGGGGCCTCTATGGCTACACCTTC.

This clone was counted only a few times. The V call is TRBV28, the J call TRBJ1-2, with D unclear. The germline gives CDR1 MDHEN, CDR2 SYDVKM. CDR3 length equals 13 residues. V dropped 5 bases and J dropped 5 bases, with 12 bases sitting between them. Written as DNA, the CDR3 is TGTGCCAGCAGTGCGGACGGAGGATATGGCTACACCTTC. Translated: CASSADGGYGYTF.

In its sample, this clone was seen a few times. J is TRBJ1-5 and V is TRBV5-1; no reliable D call. Germline CDR1 is SGHRS and CDR2 is YFSETQ. Trimming took 4 bases from V and 6 from J, leaving 11 bases between them. The CDR3 contains 13 residues. The CDR3 bases are TGCGCCAGCAGCCCAGCCGGAGGTCAGCCCCAGCATTTT. It specifies CASSPAGGQPQHF.

CDR3 in amino acids: CASSYSAGGPPGQYF. DNA for the CDR3: TGTGCCAGCAGTTACTCCGCGGGAGGCCCCCCCGGGCAGTACTTC. The V call is TRBV6-5, the J call TRBJ2-7; the match to TRBD2 covers 8 bases. V shed 0 bases, J shed 9 bases, and the junction held 10 bases outside the gene matches. The CDR3 is made up of 15 amino acids. Per the germline V gene, CDR1 is MNHEY and CDR2 is SVGAGI.

This chain uses TRBV19 with TRBJ2-2, with 7 bases aligning to TRBD2. V lost 5 bases to trimming and J lost 2 bases; unmatched junction nucleotides: 5. Germline assignment: CDR1 LNHDA and CDR2 SQIVND (reference sequence). CDR3 length: 15 amino acids. The chain's CDR3 is CASSSPGGNTGELFF. As DNA, the CDR3 is TGTGCCAGTAGTTCCCCGGGGGGAAACACCGGGGAGCTGTTTTTT.

The sample holds one count of this clone. The chain has TRBV21-1 and TRBJ1-6. TRBV21-1 corresponds to a pseudogene. This CDR3 has 13 amino acids. CDR3 DNA sequence: TGTGCCAGCAGCTTTCCCCTTAATTCACCCCTCCACTTT. This gives the protein CASSFPLNSPLHF.

The gene calls are TRBV9 and TRBJ2-6; D is unclear. The CDR3 loop spans 15 amino acids. The ends were cut back, 0 bases at V and 3 bases at J, with 7 bases in the middle. Germline V gene data show CDR1 as SGDLS and CDR2 as YYNGEE. CDR3 sequence reads: CASSVATGGANVLTF. CDR3 bases: TGTGCCAGCAGCGTAGCTACTGGTGGGGCCAACGTCCTGACTTTC. The entire variable domain, with the rest obtained from reference TRBV9 and TRBJ2-6, is as follows: DSGVTQTPKHLITATGQRVTLRCSPRSGDLSVYWYQQSLDQGLQFLIQYYNGEERAKGNILERFSAQQFPDLHSELNLSSLELGDSALYFCASSVATGGANVLTFGAGSRLTVL.

The chain couples TRBV7-9 to TRBJ1-5; D remains unclear. Germline CDR1 and CDR2: SEHNR and FQNEAQ (reference sequence). V lost 0 bases and J 3 bases, leaving 15 bases between the germline ends. This CDR3 has 17 residues. CDR3 loop: CASSLAEGGRYNQPQHF. CDR3 DNA: TGTGCCAGCAGCTTAGCGGAGGGTGGGCGCTACAATCAGCCCCAGCATTTT.

For the CDR3, the DNA is TGTGCCAGCCGCGACGGGACCTTCGAGGGAGGAGAGCAGTTCTTC. Amino acid sequence: CASRDGTFEGGEQFF. The chain carries TRBV6-5 and TRBJ2-1; the D gene is possibly TRBD2 (6 bases). CDR1 MNHEY and CDR2 SVGAGI come from the germline V gene. This CDR3 region has 15 residues. Trimming removed 8 bases from V and 10 bases from J, with 24 bases in between.

The V call is TRBV19, the J call TRBJ1-4, with a tentative D call TRBD1 (5 bases). Trimming removed 7 bases at V and 2 bases at J, with 14 bases between. This CDR3 contains 15 residues. CDR1 is LNHDA, CDR2 SQIVND, per germline (reference sequence). CDR3 sequence: CASTPRRGTNEKLFF. CDR3 coding DNA: TGTGCCAGTACCCCGAGGCGGGGGACTAATGAAAAACTGTTTTTT.

V and J are TRBV29-1 and TRBJ1-6, with 7 bases that match TRBD1. V dropped 5 bases and J dropped 5; count of bases not matched to a gene: 6. CDR1 SQVTM and CDR2 ANQGSEA come from the germline V gene. The CDR3 sequence is 14 residues long. The CDR3 is CSVTGTANNSPLHF. The DNA of the CDR3 is TGCAGCGTTACCGGGACAGCAAATAATTCACCCCTCCACTTT.

CDR3 nucleotide sequence: TGTGCCAGCAGCCATCCGGGACTAGCATCCTACAATGAGCAGTTCTTC. Amino acid sequence: CASSHPGLASYNEQFF. The gene calls are TRBV5-4 and TRBJ2-1, with TRBD2 identical over 9 bases. Looked up from germline, CDR1 is SGHNT and CDR2 is YYREEE (reference sequence). J was trimmed by 1 base and V by 4 bases; bases with no gene match: 6. The CDR3 extends over 16 amino acids.

This clone was detected once. The chain's CDR3 is CASSFPEGEQFF. In DNA, the CDR3 is TGTGCCAGCAGCTTTCCGGAGGGTGAGCAGTTCTTC. This chain connects TRBV5-4 to TRBJ2-1; a weak D match, TRBD2 (6 bases). Trimming took off 2 bases at V and 9 bases at J, with 9 bases between the two ends. Germline V gene lookup returns CDR1 SGHNT and CDR2 YYREEE (reference sequence). The length of the CDR3 is 12 residues.

For the CDR3, the DNA is TGTGCCAGCAGCCAGTATAGCGGGAGGGCCTCTGAGCAGTTCTTC. It specifies CASSQYSGRASEQFF. The chain couples TRBV11-3 to TRBJ2-1; 11 positions match TRBD2. J gave up 9 bases and V 5 bases, and 9 bases lay outside the gene matches. The germline V gene encodes CDR1 SGHNT and CDR2 YENEEA. This CDR3 spans 15 amino acids.

V gene TRBV7-2 combines with J gene TRBJ1-1; D perhaps matches TRBD1 (6 bases). The CDR3 has 17 amino acids. Between the trimmed V and J ends, which lost 0 bases and 5 bases, there was a span of 19 bases. The germline gives CDR1 SGHTA, CDR2 FQGNSA. CDR3 DNA sequence: TGTGCCAGCAGCTTAGCGCCACAGGGCTTTGGTTATACTGAAGCTTTCTTT. Translating it yields CASSLAPQGFGYTEAFF. Looking up the rest from reference TRBV7-2 and TRBJ1-1 gives the full variable domain: GAGVSQSPSNKVTEKGKDVELRCDPISGHTALYWYRQSLGQGLEFLIYFQGNSAPDKSGLPSDRFSAERTGGSVSTLTIQRTQQEDSAVYLCASSLAPQGFGYTEAFFGQGTRLTVV.

The chain uses TRBV5-1 and TRBJ1-5, with D possibly matching TRBD1 (6 bases). CDR1 and CDR2 from the germline V gene are SGHRS and YFSETQ. V shed 2 bases and J shed 5 bases, with 17 bases lying between them. There are 16 residues in the CDR3. CDR3 nucleotide sequence: TGCGCCAGCAGCTTAGGGCAGGGGATCGGGGATCAGCCCCAGCATTTT. The encoded protein is CASSLGQGIGDQPQHF.